This T cell receptor (beta chain) stems from a study of T-cell reconstitution after alpha-beta-depleted transplantation in children. Germline CDR1 reads SGDLS; CDR2 reads YYNGEE. This CDR3 region has 18 residues. V was pared by 0 bases and J by 7 bases, with 15 bases of the junction left unmatched. There are a few counts of this clonotype. Preparation of the TCRbeta library was carried out with unique molecular identifiers. TCRdb reanalysed the PCR reads using MiXCR and keeps one entry per CDR3 protein. Found here are hundreds of thousands of distinct CDR3 sequences, about 12% of them singletons; the top ten hold about 5%.

The chain links TRBV9 to TRBJ2-1; 8 bases agree with TRBD2. The sequences come from PBMCs from the stem cell graft donor, collected from the stem cell graft. The TCR comes from a human donor who donated a stem cell graft to a child with combined immunodeficiency. CDR3 nucleotides: TGTGCCAGCAGCGTAGAGGGAGATCGGAGCGGGAGCAGGAATGAGCAGTTCTTC. Translated, it gives CASSVEGDRSGSRNEQFF.